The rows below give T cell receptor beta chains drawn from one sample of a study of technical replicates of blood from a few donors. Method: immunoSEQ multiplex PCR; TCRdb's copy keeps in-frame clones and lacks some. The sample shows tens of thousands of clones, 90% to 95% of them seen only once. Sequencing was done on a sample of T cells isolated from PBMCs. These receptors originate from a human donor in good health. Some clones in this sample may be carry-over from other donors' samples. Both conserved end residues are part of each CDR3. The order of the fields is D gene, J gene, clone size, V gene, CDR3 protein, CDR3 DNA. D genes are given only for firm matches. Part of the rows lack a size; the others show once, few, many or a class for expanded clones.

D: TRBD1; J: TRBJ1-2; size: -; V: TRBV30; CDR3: CAWDPDRGYGYTF; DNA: TGTGCCTGGGACCCGGACAGGGGATATGGCTACACCTTC
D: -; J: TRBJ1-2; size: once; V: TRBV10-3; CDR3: CAISESRGYGYTF; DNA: TGTGCCATCAGTGAGTCACGGGGCTATGGCTACACCTTC
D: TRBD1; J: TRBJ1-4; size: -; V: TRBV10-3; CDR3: CAISRQGTNEKLFF; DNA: TGTGCCATCAGCCGACAGGGGACTAATGAAAAACTGTTTTTT
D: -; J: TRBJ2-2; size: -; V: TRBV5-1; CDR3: CASRLRGTPGTGELFF; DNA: TGCGCCAGCAGACTCCGGGGGACCCCGGGCACCGGGGAGCTGTTTTTT
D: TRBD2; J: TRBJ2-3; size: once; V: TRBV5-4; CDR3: CASSEWTSGTAADTQYF; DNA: TGTGCCAGCAGCGAGTGGACTAGCGGGACAGCAGCAGATACGCAGTATTTT
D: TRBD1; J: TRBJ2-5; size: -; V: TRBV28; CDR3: CASSLEDRLQETQYF; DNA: TGTGCCAGCAGTTTAGAGGACAGGCTCCAAGAGACCCAGTACTTC
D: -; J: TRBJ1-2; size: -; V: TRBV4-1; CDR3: CASSQLTGVSGYTF; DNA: TGCGCCAGCAGCCAGCTGACAGGAGTGTCTGGCTACACCTTC
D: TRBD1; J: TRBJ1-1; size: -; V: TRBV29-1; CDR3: CSVSGQSNTEAFF; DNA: TGCAGCGTGTCGGGACAGTCGAACACTGAAGCTTTCTTT
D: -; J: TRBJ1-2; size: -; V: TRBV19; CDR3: CASSLQESYGYTF; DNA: TGTGCCAGTAGTTTACAGGAGTCCTATGGCTACACCTTC
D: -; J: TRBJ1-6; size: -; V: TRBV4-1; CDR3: CASSQILTGKSPLHF; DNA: TGCGCCAGCAGCCAGATTCTAACAGGGAAATCACCCCTCCACTTT
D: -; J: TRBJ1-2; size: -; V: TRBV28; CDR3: CASSKAGYGYTF; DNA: TGTGCCAGCAGCAAAGCCGGCTATGGCTACACCTTC
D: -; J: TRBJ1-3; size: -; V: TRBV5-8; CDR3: CASSLGGGISSGNTIYF; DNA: TGTGCCAGCAGCTTGGGTGGGGGCATCTCCTCTGGAAACACCATATATTTT
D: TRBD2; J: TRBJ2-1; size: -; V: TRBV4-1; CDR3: CASSRTGTSGGGTYNEQFF; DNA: TGCGCCAGCAGCCGGACCGGGACTAGCGGGGGGGGGACCTACAATGAGCAGTTCTTC
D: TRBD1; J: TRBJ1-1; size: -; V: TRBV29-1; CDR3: CSHPKGTANTEAFF; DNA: TGCAGCCATCCAAAGGGGACAGCAAACACTGAAGCTTTCTTT
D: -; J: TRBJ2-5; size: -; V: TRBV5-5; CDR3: CASSHGDRDGGGQYF; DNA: TGTGCCAGCAGCCATGGAGACCGGGACGGGGGAGGCCAGTACTTC
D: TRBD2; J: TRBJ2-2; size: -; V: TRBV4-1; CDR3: CASSRGGVDSSGELFF; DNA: TGCGCCAGCAGCCGGGGGGGGGTAGATAGTTCCGGGGAGCTGTTTTTT
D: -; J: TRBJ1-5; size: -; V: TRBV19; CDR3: CASWGRGNQPQHF; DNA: TGTGCCAGTTGGGGGCGCGGTAATCAGCCCCAGCATTTT
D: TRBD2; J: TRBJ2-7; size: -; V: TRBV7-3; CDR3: CASSPLAGPGEQYF; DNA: TGTGCCAGCAGCCCTTTAGCGGGGCCAGGCGAGCAGTACTTC
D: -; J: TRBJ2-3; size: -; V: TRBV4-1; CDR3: CASSQATWRTETDTQYF; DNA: TGCGCCAGCAGCCAAGCCACCTGGCGGACAGAAACAGATACGCAGTATTTT
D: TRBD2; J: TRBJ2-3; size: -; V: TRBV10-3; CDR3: CAISELSPRGGNADTQYF; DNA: TGTGCCATCAGTGAGCTGTCCCCGCGCGGGGGGAACGCAGATACGCAGTATTTT
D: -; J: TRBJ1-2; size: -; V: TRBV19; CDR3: CASSIKTGVYGYTF; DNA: TGTGCCAGTAGTATAAAGACAGGCGTCTATGGCTACACCTTC
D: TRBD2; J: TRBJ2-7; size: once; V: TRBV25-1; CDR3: CASRTSGRHEQYF; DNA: TGTGCCAGCAGGACTAGCGGTCGTCACGAGCAGTACTTC
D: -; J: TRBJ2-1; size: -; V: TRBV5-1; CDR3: CASSKRQDYEQFF; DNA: TGCGCCAGCAGCAAAAGACAGGACTATGAGCAGTTCTTC
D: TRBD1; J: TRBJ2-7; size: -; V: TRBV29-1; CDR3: CSVDRDRDRRPYEQYF; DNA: TGCAGCGTTGATAGGGACCGGGACAGGAGACCCTACGAGCAGTACTTC
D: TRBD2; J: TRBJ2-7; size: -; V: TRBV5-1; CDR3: CASSLTSGYEQYF; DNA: TGCGCCAGCAGCTTAACTAGCGGTTACGAGCAGTACTTC
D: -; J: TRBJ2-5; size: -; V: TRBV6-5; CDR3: CASSLNGRTQYF; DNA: TGTGCCAGCAGCCTCAACGGTCGGACCCAGTACTTC
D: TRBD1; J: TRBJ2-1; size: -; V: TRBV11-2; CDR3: CASSSTGVNEQFF; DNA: TGTGCCAGCAGCTCGACAGGGGTTAATGAGCAGTTCTTC
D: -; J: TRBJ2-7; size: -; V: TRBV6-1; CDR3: CASSERAYEQYF; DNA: TGTGCCAGCAGTGAACGGGCCTACGAGCAGTACTTC
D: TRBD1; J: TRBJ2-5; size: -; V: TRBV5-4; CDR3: CASSLGRTGGVETQYF; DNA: TGTGCCAGCAGCTTGGGGAGGACAGGGGGCGTGGAGACCCAGTACTTC
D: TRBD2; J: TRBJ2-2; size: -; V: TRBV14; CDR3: CASSPTAGETGELFF; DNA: TGTGCCAGCAGCCCCACAGCGGGAGAGACCGGGGAGCTGTTTTTT
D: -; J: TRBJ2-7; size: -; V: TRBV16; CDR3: CASSIRGYSSYEQYF; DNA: TGTGCCAGCAGTATCAGGGGCTACTCCTCCTACGAGCAGTACTTC
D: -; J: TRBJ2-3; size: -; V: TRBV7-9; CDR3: CASSFPSTDTQYF; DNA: TGTGCCAGCAGCTTCCCTAGCACAGATACGCAGTATTTT
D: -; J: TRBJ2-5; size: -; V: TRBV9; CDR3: CASSVGTQQETQYF; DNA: TGTGCCAGCAGCGTCGGGACACAACAAGAGACCCAGTACTTC
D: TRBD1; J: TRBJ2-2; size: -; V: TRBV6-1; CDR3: CASSEATGPTGELFF; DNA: TGTGCCAGCAGTGAGGCGACAGGGCCCACCGGGGAGCTGTTTTTT
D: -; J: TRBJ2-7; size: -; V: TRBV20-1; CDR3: CSARNGEQYF; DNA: TGCAGTGCTAGAAACGGGGAGCAGTACTTC
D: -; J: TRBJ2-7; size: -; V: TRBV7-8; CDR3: CASSLWKPGTPTYEQYF; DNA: TGTGCCAGCAGCTTATGGAAACCGGGTACACCCACCTACGAGCAGTACTTC
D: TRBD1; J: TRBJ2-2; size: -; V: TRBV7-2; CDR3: CASSFPGQMNTGELFF; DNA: TGTGCCAGCAGCTTTCCGGGACAGATGAACACCGGGGAGCTGTTTTTT
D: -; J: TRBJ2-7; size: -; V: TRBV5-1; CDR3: CASSSGERVYEQYF; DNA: TGCGCCAGCAGCTCGGGGGAGCGGGTCTACGAGCAGTACTTC
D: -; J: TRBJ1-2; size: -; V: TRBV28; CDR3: CASSSPTLTYGYTF; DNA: TGTGCCAGCAGTTCCCCTACGCTCACCTATGGCTACACCTTC
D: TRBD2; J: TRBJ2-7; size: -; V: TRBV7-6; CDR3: CASSLYPREGPAYEQYF; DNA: TGTGCCAGCAGCTTATACCCGAGGGAGGGCCCCGCCTACGAGCAGTACTTC
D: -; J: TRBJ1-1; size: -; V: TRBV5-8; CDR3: CASSLLGQLGDTEAFF; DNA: TGTGCCAGCAGCCTTCTTGGACAGCTAGGGGACACTGAAGCTTTCTTT
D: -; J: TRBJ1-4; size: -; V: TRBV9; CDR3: CASSERPLGDEKLFF; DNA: TGTGCCAGCAGCGAGAGGCCCCTCGGTGATGAAAAACTGTTTTTT
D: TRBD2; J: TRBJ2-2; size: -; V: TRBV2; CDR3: CASSEIGLAGELFF; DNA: TGTGCCAGCAGTGAAATTGGACTAGCCGGGGAGCTGTTTTTT
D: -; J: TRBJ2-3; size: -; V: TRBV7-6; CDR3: CASSLLGGTHTDTQYF; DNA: TGTGCCAGCAGCTTATTAGGCGGAACTCACACAGATACGCAGTATTTT
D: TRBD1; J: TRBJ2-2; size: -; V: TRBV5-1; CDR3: CASSPGGPNTGELFF; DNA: TGCGCCAGCAGCCCAGGGGGTCCGAACACCGGGGAGCTGTTTTTT
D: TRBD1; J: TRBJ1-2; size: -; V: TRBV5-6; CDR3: CASSPIPGQGNYGYTF; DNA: TGTGCCAGCAGCCCTATTCCGGGACAGGGGAACTATGGCTACACCTTC
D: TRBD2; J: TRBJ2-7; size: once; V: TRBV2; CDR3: CASVRENGYEQYF; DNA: TGTGCCAGCGTGCGGGAGAACGGATACGAGCAGTACTTC
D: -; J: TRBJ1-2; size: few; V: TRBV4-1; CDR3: CASSQGTGHNYGYTF; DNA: TGCGCCAGCAGCCAAGGTACGGGACATAACTATGGCTACACCTTC
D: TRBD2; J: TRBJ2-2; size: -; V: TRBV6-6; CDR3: CASGGANTGELFF; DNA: TGTGCCAGCGGGGGGGCGAACACCGGGGAGCTGTTTTTT
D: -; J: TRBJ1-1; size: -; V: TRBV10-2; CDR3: CASSDGGPRTEAFF; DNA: TGCGCCAGCAGTGACGGGGGGCCGAGAACTGAAGCTTTCTTT
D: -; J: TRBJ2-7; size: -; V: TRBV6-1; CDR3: CASSERGGEAYEQYF; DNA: TGTGCCAGCAGTGAAAGGGGAGGTGAGGCCTACGAGCAGTACTTC
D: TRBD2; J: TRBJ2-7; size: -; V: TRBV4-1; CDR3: CASSLLAGGSYEQYF; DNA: TGCGCCAGCAGCCTGCTAGCGGGAGGCTCCTACGAGCAGTACTTC
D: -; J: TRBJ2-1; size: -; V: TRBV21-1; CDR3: CASSKEAPEGYNEQFF; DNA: TGTGCCAGCAGCAAAGAGGCCCCGGAGGGATACAATGAGCAGTTCTTC
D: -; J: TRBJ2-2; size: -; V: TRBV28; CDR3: CASSLESLYGGELFF; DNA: TGTGCCAGCAGTTTGGAGTCTTTGTATGGCGGGGAGCTGTTTTTT
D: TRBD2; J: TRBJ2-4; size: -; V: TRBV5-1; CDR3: CASSLELAGASAKNIQYF; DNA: TGCGCCAGCAGCTTGGAACTAGCGGGGGCGTCGGCCAAAAACATTCAGTACTTC
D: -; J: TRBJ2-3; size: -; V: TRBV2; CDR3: CASWSAGLGADTQYF; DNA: TGTGCCAGCTGGAGTGCGGGGTTGGGTGCAGATACGCAGTATTTT
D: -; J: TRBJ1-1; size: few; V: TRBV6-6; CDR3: CASSQSGENTEAFF; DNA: TGTGCCAGCAGTCAGTCAGGGGAGAACACTGAAGCTTTCTTT
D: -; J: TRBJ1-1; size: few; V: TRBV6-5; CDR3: CATGRGYTEAFF; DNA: TGTGCGACGGGTAGAGGGTACACTGAAGCTTTCTTT